The rows below give T cell receptor beta chains drawn from one sample of a study of blood T cells in healthy people across ages. TCRdb processed the 5' RACE reads anew with MiXCR; each CDR3 protein has one entry. The repertoire consists of approximately 800,000 distinct CDR3 sequences, with 58% occurring once and the leading ten covering approximately 23%. The sequenced sample was blood. The receptor set was obtained from a man aged 25 to 40 in good health. CDR3s include the opening cysteine and the closing phenylalanine or tryptophan. The D gene is left open where the match is weak. The size field is filled for only some rows; it gives once, few, many or a size class.

>TRBD2|.|TRBV7-9|TRBJ2-7
TGTGCCAGCAGCCCACCGCCTAGCGGGATGTCCTACGAGCAGTACTTC
CASSPPPSGMSYEQYF
>.|once|TRBV27|TRBJ2-7
TGTGCCAGCAGTGATTTCGGGGGATCCCGCTACGAGCAGTACTTC
CASSDFGGSRYEQYF
>.|.|TRBV4-3|TRBJ2-1
TGCGCCAGCAGCCAAGAAGCTGGTGGGAGCTCCTACAATGAGCAGTTCTTC
CASSQEAGGSSYNEQFF
>TRBD1|.|TRBV11-1|TRBJ1-2
TGTGCCAGCAAGCGGACAGGGGCTACCTATGGCTACACCTTC
CASKRTGATYGYTF
>TRBD2|few|TRBV3-1|TRBJ2-7
TGTGCCAGCAGCCAGATGATAGCGGGGAACTACGAGCAGTACTTC
CASSQMIAGNYEQYF
>.|once|TRBV6-2/TRBV6-3|TRBJ2-7
TGTGCCAGCACCCTAACCCCCTACGAGCAGTACTTC
CASTLTPYEQYF
>.|.|TRBV20-1|TRBJ2-5
TGCAGTGCTAGAGGGGCCTCCTCATCGGAGACCCAGTACTTC
CSARGASSSETQYF
>.|.|TRBV20-1|TRBJ2-5
TGCAGCTCTTTCACCGGGAACCAAGAGACCCAGTACTTC
CSSFTGNQETQYF
>.|.|TRBV5-5|TRBJ2-7
TGTGCCAGCAGCCCTCACGGGGGAAGATCCTACGAGCAGTACTTC
CASSPHGGRSYEQYF
>.|.|TRBV21-1|TRBJ2-1
TGTGCCAGTACCAAAAAGGGGGGAGGGCGATACAATGAGCAGTTCTTC
CASTKKGGGRYNEQFF
>TRBD1|.|TRBV7-9|TRBJ1-6
TGTGCCAGCAGCACTGAGGACAGGTGGAATTCACCCCTCCACTTT
CASSTEDRWNSPLHF
>.|.|TRBV9|TRBJ2-5
TGTGCCAGCAGCGACCGGGACTGGGATCAAGAGACCCAGTACTTC
CASSDRDWDQETQYF
>.|few|TRBV7-8|TRBJ2-7
TGTGCCAGCAGCTTAAAGGGGCTTCCCTACGAGCAGTACTTC
CASSLKGLPYEQYF
>.|.|TRBV20-1|TRBJ2-5
TGCAGTGCTCCGAGTTTTTGTAGTAGCGGTGAAGAGACCCAGTACTTC
CSAPSFCSSGEETQYF
>TRBD2|.|TRBV10-3|TRBJ2-5
TGTGCCATCAGTGAGCTTGGCGGGAGATTGTACCAAGAGACCCAGTACTTC
CAISELGGRLYQETQYF
>.|.|TRBV20-1|TRBJ1-6
TGCAGTGCTAGCCTGGTTTCAGGGCGTGGTTCACCCCTCCACTTT
CSASLVSGRGSPLHF
>TRBD2|.|TRBV4-3|TRBJ2-1
TGCGCCAGCAGCCACAGGACTAGCGATGAGCAGTTCTTC
CASSHRTSDEQFF
>.|.|TRBV6-5|TRBJ1-2
TGTGCCAGCAGACTCTTCTATGGCTACACCTTC
CASRLFYGYTF
>.|.|TRBV6-1|TRBJ2-5
TGTGCCAGCAGTCTAGTCAATAAAGAGACCCAGTACTTC
CASSLVNKETQYF
>.|.|TRBV25-1|TRBJ2-3
TGTGCCAGCATCGTATCTAGCACAGATACGCAGTATTTT
CASIVSSTDTQYF
>TRBD2|.|TRBV13|TRBJ2-1
TGTGCCAGCAGCCCCACCGCGGTAGCGGGAGTGGATGAGCAGTTCTTC
CASSPTAVAGVDEQFF
>TRBD1|.|TRBV29-1|TRBJ1-4
TGCAGCGTTGAAATACGGGACAGCGTATCTTGGGCGGTTCTACGGTTTTTT
CSVEIRDSVSWAVLRFF
>.|.|TRBV20-1|TRBJ2-1
TGCAGTGCCAACTCCCCGGGGAATGAGCAGTTCTTC
CSANSPGNEQFF
>TRBD1|.|TRBV20-1|TRBJ2-7
TGCAGTGGGCAGACAGGGAGCTCCTACGAGCAGTACTTC
CSGQTGSSYEQYF
>.|once|TRBV10-3|TRBJ2-3
TGTGCCCTTAGGGAGTCTAGCACAGATACGCAGTATTTT
CALRESSTDTQYF
>.|.|TRBV6-6|TRBJ1-5
TGTGCCAGCAGTATACAGAGTAGCCATCAGCCCCAGCATTTT
CASSIQSSHQPQHF
>.|.|TRBV29-1|TRBJ1-1
TGCAGCGTTAGGGGTTCGGAAATTGAAGCTTTCTTT
CSVRGSEIEAFF
>.|.|TRBV20-1|TRBJ2-7
TGCAGTGCTATCGAGTACTACGAGCAGTACTTC
CSAIEYYEQYF
>.|.|TRBV7-9|TRBJ2-1
TGTGCCAGCAGCCACCGACAGGTTGATGAGCAGTTCTTC
CASSHRQVDEQFF
>.|.|TRBV20-1|TRBJ1-2
TGCAGTGTCACACCCCTCCGGGGGGACGATGGCTACACCTTC
CSVTPLRGDDGYTF
>TRBD1|.|TRBV7-9|TRBJ1-2
TGTGCCAGCAGCTTCCGCCTGGGACAGGGGATTGACTATGGCTACACCTTC
CASSFRLGQGIDYGYTF
>.|.|TRBV24-1|TRBJ2-3
TGTGCCACCAGTGATCCCGGGGCCCGCACAGATACGCAGTATTTT
CATSDPGARTDTQYF
>.|.|TRBV18|TRBJ2-7
TGTGCCAGCTCACAAAGGGGAGGAAGGGACCCATACGAGCAGTACTTC
CASSQRGGRDPYEQYF
>TRBD2|.|TRBV28|TRBJ2-7
TGTGCCAGCAGTTTGACTAGCAGGGCGAAGCCCCAGTACTTC
CASSLTSRAKPQYF
>TRBD2|few|TRBV12-3/TRBV12-4|TRBJ2-5
TGTGCCAGCAGGCCCACTAGCGTCAGCGTAGAGACCCAGTACTTC
CASRPTSVSVETQYF
>.|.|TRBV10-3|TRBJ2-1
TGTGCCATCAGTGATATACGGGAGAATGAGCAGTTCTTC
CAISDIRENEQFF
>TRBD1|once|TRBV7-8|TRBJ1-2
TGTGCCAGCAGCTTAGTTGGGGGACAGGGGGCGGTCTATGGCTACACCTTC
CASSLVGGQGAVYGYTF
>TRBD2|.|TRBV20-1|TRBJ2-2
TGCAGTGCTAGACCCCCACTAGCGGGAGTAACTACCGGGGAGCTGTTTTTT
CSARPPLAGVTTGELFF
>TRBD1|.|TRBV24-1|TRBJ2-5
TGTGCCACCAGTGAGCCCGGGACAGTCAATGAGCAGTACTTC
CATSEPGTVNEQYF
>.|.|TRBV19|TRBJ2-6
TGTGCCAGTAGTATCACTCCGGGACGCTCCTCTGGGGCCAACGTCCTGACTTTC
CASSITPGRSSGANVLTF
>.|.|TRBV7-9|TRBJ1-6
TGTGCCAGCAGCCAGGTGTTGGTGAATTCACCCCTCCACTTT
CASSQVLVNSPLHF
>.|.|TRBV27|TRBJ2-5
TGTGCCAGCAGTTTGCAGACAGGGGAGGGGGAGACCCAGTACTTC
CASSLQTGEGETQYF
>TRBD1|.|TRBV7-2|TRBJ2-7
TGTGCCAGCAGCTTAGTGGCAGGGGGTTCGTCCGAGCAGTACTTC
CASSLVAGGSSEQYF
>TRBD2|.|TRBV28|TRBJ2-2
TGTGCCAGCAGCCGTCTAGCGGAGGTGAACACCGGGGAGCTGTTTTTT
CASSRLAEVNTGELFF
>.|.|TRBV7-8|TRBJ1-1
TGTGCCAGCAGCTTATTCAAAGTGGGGGCGCAGGGTGAAGCTTTCTTT
CASSLFKVGAQGEAFF
>.|.|TRBV20-1|TRBJ2-7
TGCAGTGCTAGAGATGAGCTCGACAGGGAGGGCGAGCAGTACTTC
CSARDELDREGEQYF
>.|.|TRBV4-3|TRBJ2-7
TGCGCCAGCAGCCAAGACTGGGCGGCCTACGAGCAGTACTTC
CASSQDWAAYEQYF
>.|few|TRBV29-1|TRBJ2-7
TGCAGCGCCGGTGGGCCCCCAAGCTACGAGCAGTACTTC
CSAGGPPSYEQYF
>.|.|TRBV10-3|TRBJ2-1
TGTGCCATCAGTGACGTGACCGACGGCTCCGCTTACAATGAGCAGTTCTTC
CAISDVTDGSAYNEQFF
>TRBD2|.|TRBV29-1|TRBJ2-3
TGCAGCATCAGGGGGACTAGCGGAGACGCGCAGTATTTT
CSIRGTSGDAQYF
>.|.|TRBV13|TRBJ2-5
TGTGCCAGCAGCTTAGGCCTAGGCAGTTCGGAGACCCAGTACTTC
CASSLGLGSSETQYF
>TRBD1|.|TRBV29-1|TRBJ2-5
TGCAGCGTTGACCGACAGGGGTTGCTCGATGAGCAGTACTTC
CSVDRQGLLDEQYF
>.|many|TRBV25-1|TRBJ2-3
TGTGCCAGCAGAGGGCCGGGCGATACGCAGTATTTT
CASRGPGDTQYF
>.|.|TRBV7-2|TRBJ2-7
TGTGCCAGCAGCCGGTTGGGGGGGGCCATTTACGAGCAGTACTTC
CASSRLGGAIYEQYF
>.|few|TRBV5-5|TRBJ2-7
TGTGCCAGCAGCCCCCGTGTTTCGTACGAGCAGTACTTC
CASSPRVSYEQYF
>TRBD1|.|TRBV20-1|TRBJ1-2
TGCAGTGCTAGAGAGGGACAGAGAGCTAACTATGGCTACACCTTC
CSAREGQRANYGYTF
>.|.|TRBV5-5|TRBJ2-3
TGTGCCAGCAGCCAACTAAATTTGGCAGCAGATACGCAGTATTTT
CASSQLNLAADTQYF
>.|.|TRBV5-1|TRBJ2-7
TGCGCCAGCAGCAACTCCCTGGACTCCTACGAGCAGTACTTC
CASSNSLDSYEQYF
>TRBD1|.|TRBV19|TRBJ2-5
TGTGCCAGTAATCAGGGGGAAGAGACCCAGTACTTC
CASNQGEETQYF
>.|.|TRBV6-5|TRBJ2-2
TGTGCCAGCAGTTACCGGGGCCGACCGAACACCGGGGAGCTGTTTTTT
CASSYRGRPNTGELFF